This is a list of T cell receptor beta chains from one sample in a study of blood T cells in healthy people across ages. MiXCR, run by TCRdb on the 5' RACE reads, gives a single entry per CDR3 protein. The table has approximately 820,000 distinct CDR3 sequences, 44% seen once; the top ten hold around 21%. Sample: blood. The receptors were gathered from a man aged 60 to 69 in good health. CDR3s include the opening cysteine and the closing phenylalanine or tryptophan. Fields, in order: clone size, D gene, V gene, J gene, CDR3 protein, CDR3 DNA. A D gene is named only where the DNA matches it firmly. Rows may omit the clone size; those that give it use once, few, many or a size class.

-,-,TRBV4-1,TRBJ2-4,CASSQLGRGKNIQYF,TGCGCCAGCAGTCAGTTAGGTCGGGGCAAAAACATTCAGTACTTC
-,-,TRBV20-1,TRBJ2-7,CSASSQEYEQYF,TGCAGTGCTAGTAGCCAGGAATACGAGCAGTACTTC
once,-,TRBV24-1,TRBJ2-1,CATSDTDYQLREQFF,TGTGCCACCAGTGATACCGACTACCAACTCCGTGAGCAGTTCTTC
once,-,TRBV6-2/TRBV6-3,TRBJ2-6,CASSYPIRLNSGANVLTF,TGTGCCAGCAGTTACCCAATAAGGCTAAACTCTGGGGCCAACGTCCTGACTTTC
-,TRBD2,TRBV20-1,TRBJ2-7,CSASEIGLRETRYF,TGCAGTGCTAGTGAAATCGGGTTGCGGGAGACCCGGTACTTC
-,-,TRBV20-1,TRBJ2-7,CSADRRSSYEQYF,TGCAGTGCCGACAGGCGAAGCTCCTACGAGCAGTACTTC
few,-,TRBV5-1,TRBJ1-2,CASSSGQPSANYGYTF,TGCGCCAGCAGTTCCGGACAGCCTTCAGCTAACTATGGCTACACCTTC
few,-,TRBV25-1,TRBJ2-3,CASSEGGARDTQYF,TGTGCCAGCAGTGAGGGGGGGGCAAGAGATACGCAGTATTTT
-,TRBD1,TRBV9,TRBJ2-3,CASSVGTGVSDTQYF,TGTGCCAGCAGCGTAGGGACAGGGGTTTCAGATACGCAGTATTTT
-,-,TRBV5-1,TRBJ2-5,CASSPRLLTVEETQYF,TGCGCCAGCAGTCCCCGGTTACTAACTGTAGAAGAGACCCAGTACTTC
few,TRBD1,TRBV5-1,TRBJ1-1,CASSLDRGHTEAFF,TGCGCCAGCAGCTTGGACAGGGGGCACACTGAAGCTTTCTTT
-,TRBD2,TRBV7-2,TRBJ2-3,CASSDGGGPVDTQYF,TGTGCCAGCAGCGACGGGGGGGGCCCGGTAGATACGCAGTATTTT
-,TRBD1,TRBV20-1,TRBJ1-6,CSARVGDRWSPLHF,TGCAGTGCTAGAGTGGGGGACAGGTGGTCACCCCTCCACTTT
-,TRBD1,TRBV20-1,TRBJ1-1,CSASSWTGGLNTEAFF,TGCAGTGCTAGTTCGTGGACAGGGGGGTTGAACACTGAAGCTTTCTTT
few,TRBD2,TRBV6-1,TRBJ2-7,CASSATRLAPYEQYF,TGTGCCAGCAGTGCCACGCGACTAGCGCCTTACGAGCAGTACTTC
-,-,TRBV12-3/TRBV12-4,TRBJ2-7,CASSWAGRTYEQYF,TGTGCCAGCAGTTGGGCAGGGAGGACCTACGAGCAGTACTTC
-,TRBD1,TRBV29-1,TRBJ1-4,CSARPTGNEKLFF,TGCAGCGCTCGTCCGACAGGGAATGAAAAACTGTTTTTT
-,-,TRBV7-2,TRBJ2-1,CASSLDSTGKNEQFF,TGTGCCAGCAGCCTAGACTCGACCGGGAAGAATGAGCAGTTCTTC
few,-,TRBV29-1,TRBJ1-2,CSVHERSYGYTF,TGCAGCGTTCATGAGAGAAGTTATGGCTACACCTTC
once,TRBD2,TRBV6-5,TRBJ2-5,CASSYSGGTQETQYF,TGTGCCAGCAGTTATAGCGGGGGGACCCAAGAGACCCAGTACTTC
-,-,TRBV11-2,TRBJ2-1,CASSRELSSYNEQFF,TGTGCCAGCAGCCGCGAACTTAGCTCCTACAATGAGCAGTTCTTC
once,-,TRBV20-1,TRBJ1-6,CSAVDRASPLHF,TGCAGTGCCGTGGACAGAGCTTCACCCCTCCACTTT
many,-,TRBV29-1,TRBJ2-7,CSVVVQGKGEQYF,TGCAGCGTTGTAGTCCAGGGTAAAGGCGAGCAGTACTTC